Below are 30 T cell receptor beta chains sequenced from a single sample in a study of response to subunit inactivated influenza vaccine. TCRdb reanalysed the RT-PCR reads using MiXCR and keeps one entry per CDR3 protein. The sample carries 500,000 to 650,000 distinct CDR3 sequences, 7.6% recorded once. This specimen consisted of PBMCs from blood, obtained 23 months after vaccination. Every receptor here comes from a man between 50 and 69 years old who received an inactivated influenza vaccine.

This clonotype has a count of ten or more. The junction does not match germline at one end; this may be a read error. J is TRBJ1-2 and V is TRBV5-1; 8 bases are a match to TRBD1. This CDR3 comprises 13 residues. Germline V gene lookup returns CDR1 SGHRS and CDR2 YFSETQ. CDR3 residues: CASSLGQGNGYTF. The CDR3, as DNA: TGTGCCAGCAGCTTAGGACAGGGTAATGGCTACACCTTC.

V usage is TRBV4-2 and J usage is TRBJ1-6, with TRBD1 identical over 11 bases. Unmatched junction bases numbered 6, after V lost 4 bases and J lost 10 bases. Germline V gene lookup returns CDR1 LGHNA and CDR2 YNFKEQ. The CDR3 is 15 amino acids. The CDR3 region has the DNA TGTGCCAGCAGCCCGGGACAGGGGGAAATGTCACCCCTCCACTTT. It is translated as CASSPGQGEMSPLHF.

This clonotype was detected many times. J is TRBJ2-1 and V is TRBV7-2; a weak D match, TRBD2 (5 bases). Trimming removed 2 bases from V and 6 bases from J, with 8 bases in between. The CDR3 runs 13 residues. Germline-derived CDR1 and CDR2 are SGHTA and FQGNSA. The CDR3 nucleotides read TGTGCCAGCAGCTTATTGAGGGTCAATGAGCAGTTCTTC. The encoded protein is CASSLLRVNEQFF.

This clonotype has more than one count but fewer than ten. V is TRBV6-2 or TRBV6-3 and J is TRBJ2-7, with TRBD1 matching 7 bases. There are 14 residues in the CDR3. The germline gives CDR1 MNHEY, CDR2 SVGEGT. The junction had 5 bases not matched to a gene; V was cut back by 5 bases and J by 1 base. The CDR3 loop reads CASSGTAGSYEQYF. The DNA for the CDR3 is TGTGCCAGCAGTGGGACAGCCGGTTCCTACGAGCAGTACTTC.

This clonotype was recorded at least ten times. The chain recombines TRBV12-3 or TRBV12-4 with TRBJ1-5; D not resolved. CDR3 length equals 15 residues. The V end was cut by 6 bases, the J end by 0 bases, with 12 bases between. In DNA, the CDR3 is TGTGCCAGCAGCCTCCAATGGGGTAGCAATCAGCCCCAGCATTTT. This encodes CASSLQWGSNQPQHF.

This clonotype was seen more than once but under ten times. This sequence joins TRBV27 and TRBJ2-7; 8 bases line up with TRBD2. Losses at the gene ends were 2 bases for V and 5 bases for J; bases not matched to a gene: 8. The CDR3 is 15 amino acids. Germline loops: CDR1 MNHEY, CDR2 SMNVEV (reference sequence). CDR3 sequence reads: CASSLISGGPNEQYF. CDR3 coding DNA: TGTGCCAGCAGTTTAATTTCGGGAGGGCCAAACGAGCAGTACTTC.

This clonotype was observed many times. V and J are TRBV5-6 and TRBJ2-2, with D unresolved. V lost 4 bases and J 5 bases, leaving 15 bases between the germline ends. The length of the CDR3 is 15 residues. From germline, CDR1 is SGHDT and CDR2 YYEEEE. CDR3 residues: CASSPDLKRTGELFF. CDR3 DNA: TGTGCCAGCAGCCCGGACCTTAAGAGGACCGGGGAGCTGTTTTTT.

A few counts support this clonotype. J is TRBJ2-4 and V is TRBV20-1; TRBD1 matches 8 bases. Germline V CDR1 and CDR2: DFQATT, SNEGSKA (reference sequence). The CDR3 has 13 residues. The J segment lost 8 bases and the V segment lost 4 bases, leaving 7 bases of the junction unmatched. In nucleotides, the CDR3 is TGCAGTGCTATGCGACAGGGGCGGGACATTCAGTACTTC. The encoded protein is CSAMRQGRDIQYF.

V gene TRBV4-3 combines with J gene TRBJ1-2; D gene uncertain. The germline gives CDR1 LGHNA, CDR2 YSLEER. There are 14 residues in the CDR3. Trimming removed 0 bases from V and 4 bases from J, with 9 bases in between. The CDR3 region is CASSQERLGYGYTF. The CDR3 DNA reads as TGCGCCAGCAGCCAAGAGCGGCTCGGCTATGGCTACACCTTC.

The chain links TRBV30 to TRBJ1-2, with D tentatively TRBD1 (5 bases). Germline V gene data show CDR1 as GTSNPN and CDR2 as SVGIG (reference sequence). V shed 3 bases and J shed 4 bases, with 18 bases lying between them. The CDR3 is 15 amino acids. The CDR3 nucleotides are TGTGCCTGGAGCCCGGGAGGGCCGGGGGGCTATGGCTACACCTTC. This encodes CAWSPGGPGGYGYTF.

This clonotype has only a few counts. V and J are TRBV6-2 or TRBV6-3 and TRBJ1-1; possible D gene TRBD1, 6 bases. The germline gives CDR1 MNHEY, CDR2 SVGEGT. The CDR3 has 14 amino acids. V lost 6 bases, J lost 6 bases, and 17 bases lay in between. CDR3 residues: CASRRGTIGSEAFF. CDR3 nucleotide sequence: TGTGCCAGCAGACGGGGGACAATCGGCTCTGAAGCTTTCTTT.

This clonotype was picked up many times. V is TRBV29-1 and J is TRBJ2-5; D gene uncertain. The V end was cut by 0 bases, the J end by 6 bases, with 5 bases between. Germline loops: CDR1 SQVTM, CDR2 ANQGSEA. The CDR3 covers 11 residues. The CDR3 bases are TGCAGCGTTGAAGAGGAGCAGACCCAGTACTTC. Translated, it gives CSVEEEQTQYF.

A note on this clonotype: This may arise from a read error, as a much more abundant clone is one base away. The CDR3 coding sequence is TGTGCCAGCGGTGCGACAGGGAACACTGAAGCTTTCTTT. Encoded protein: CASGATGNTEAFF. This chain connects TRBV2 to TRBJ1-1; maybe TRBD1 (6 bases). Germline V lookup: CDR1 SNHLY, CDR2 FYNNEI. The CDR3 length is 13 residues. V was clipped by 8 bases and J by 1 base, with 11 bases between them.

Concerning this clonotype itself: No conserved phenylalanine or tryptophan ends this CDR3, so it is likely a read error. J is TRBJ2-3 and V is TRBV28, with 12 bases aligning to TRBD1. The CDR3 contains 17 residues. Looked up from germline, CDR1 is MDHEN and CDR2 is SYDVKM. With V trimmed by 5 bases and J by 4 bases, 10 bases remained unmatched. CDR3 sequence (DNA): TGTGCCAGCAGTATCCCTTTTGGGACAGGGGGCGCAGATACGCAGTATTCT. It yields the protein CASSIPFGTGGADTQYS.

This clonotype occurred many times. V and J are TRBV29-1 and TRBJ2-5, with D perhaps being TRBD1 or TRBD2 (7 bases each). Deletions cut 6 bases from V and 2 bases from J, with 13 bases between. Germline CDR1 and CDR2: SQVTM and ANQGSEA. The CDR3 is 13 amino acids. The CDR3, as DNA: TGCAGCGTCACAGGGGAGGGTCAAGAGACCCAGTACTTC. Residues: CSVTGEGQETQYF. Looking up the rest from reference TRBV29-1 and TRBJ2-5 gives the full variable domain: SAVISQKPSRDICQRGTSLTIQCQVDSQVTMMFWYRQQPGQSLTLIATANQGSEATYESGFVIDKFPISRPNLTFSTLTVSNMSPEDSSIYLCSVTGEGQETQYFGPGTRLLVL.

In its sample, this clonotype was seen many times. The rearrangement uses TRBV11-2 and TRBJ2-4, with 8 bases identical to TRBD2. Germline V gene sequence: CDR1 SGHAT, CDR2 FQNNGV. The length of the CDR3 is 18 residues. V lost 6 bases to trimming and J lost 1 base; unmatched junction nucleotides: 14. This CDR3 reads CASSLQAGGAVAKNIQYF. CDR3 nucleotides: TGTGCCAGCAGTTTACAGGCGGGGGGCGCAGTGGCCAAAAACATTCAGTACTTC.

This clonotype was seen more than once but under ten times. V gene TRBV7-2 combines with J gene TRBJ2-4; 7 nucleotides agree with TRBD2. This CDR3 is built from 16 residues. V lost 4 bases to trimming and J lost 6 bases; unmatched junction nucleotides: 12. Germline lookup yields CDR1 SGHTA and CDR2 FQGNSA. The chain's CDR3 is CASSSGGDAYRNIQYF. The CDR3, as DNA: TGTGCCAGCAGCTCTGGGGGGGACGCTTACCGAAACATTCAGTACTTC.

This clonotype was seen a few times. The chain joins TRBV11-2 to TRBJ1-2; TRBD1 matches at 7 bases. Germline loops: CDR1 SGHAT, CDR2 FQNNGV. After removal of 1 base from V and 5 bases from J, the junction contained 4 bases not matched to a gene. The CDR3 has 14 residues. Written as DNA, the CDR3 is TGTGCCAGCAGCTTAGGAGGGGACAGTTATGGCTACACCTTC. Its translation: CASSLGGDSYGYTF.

The table lists this clonotype with a few counts. The chain employs TRBV5-1 and TRBJ2-7; D not resolved. CDR1 and CDR2 (germline): SGHRS, YFSETQ. The CDR3 runs 12 residues. Trimming removed 6 bases at V and 0 bases at J, with 7 bases between. CDR3 nucleotide sequence: TGCGCCAGCAAGCTTAACTCCTACGAGCAGTACTTC. Translation: CASKLNSYEQYF. Using reference TRBV5-1 and TRBJ2-7 for the parts outside the CDR3, the full variable domain is KAGVTQTPRYLIKTRGQQVTLSCSPISGHRSVSWYQQTPGQGLQFLFEYFSETQRNKGNFPGRFSGRQFSNSRSEMNVSTLELGDSALYLCASKLNSYEQYFGPGTRLTVT.

This clonotype has at least ten counts. This chain joins TRBV12-3 or TRBV12-4 and TRBJ2-2; maybe TRBD2 (5 bases). V was cut by 6 bases and J by 3 bases, with 14 bases left in between. There are 15 residues in the CDR3. This CDR3 is CASSFAGSYTGELFF. CDR3 nucleotide sequence: TGTGCCAGCAGCTTCGCGGGTTCATACACCGGGGAGCTGTTTTTT.

This clonotype appeared many times. The CDR3 DNA follows: TGTGCCAGCAGCTGGGTGGGACCCTCGCAAGAGACCCAGTACTTC. It is translated as CASSWVGPSQETQYF. This chain connects TRBV7-2 to TRBJ2-5; D possibly matches TRBD1 or TRBD2 (5 bases each). V gave up 4 bases and J gave up 2 bases, with 14 bases separating them. CDR1 is SGHTA, CDR2 FQGNSA, per germline. CDR3 length equals 15 residues. The full variable domain, in which reference TRBV7-2 and TRBJ2-5 provide the parts outside the CDR3, is GAGVSQSPSNKVTEKGKDVELRCDPISGHTALYWYRQSLGQGLEFLIYFQGNSAPDKSGLPSDRFSAERTGGSVSTLTIQRTQQEDSAVYLCASSWVGPSQETQYFGPGTRLLVL.

This clonotype was seen only a few times. In DNA, the CDR3 is TGCGCCAGCAGCCAGGGTGTGAAGGCCGATACGCAGTATTTT. Its protein is CASSQGVKADTQYF. This rearrangement joins TRBV4-3 to TRBJ2-3; D unclear. This CDR3 has 14 amino acids. Germline V gene lookup returns CDR1 LGHNA and CDR2 YSLEER. Trimming took off 3 bases at V and 6 bases at J, with 13 bases between the two ends.

This sequence joins TRBV24-1 and TRBJ2-7; 7 bases fit TRBD1. Per germline, CDR1 KGHDR and CDR2 SFDVKD. V lost 2 bases to trimming and J lost 2 bases; unmatched junction nucleotides: 8. The CDR3 has 16 amino acids. The CDR3 is CATSDSLGQAAYEQYF. The CDR3 DNA is TGTGCCACCAGTGATTCCTTAGGACAGGCCGCCTACGAGCAGTACTTC.

The table lists this clonotype with many counts. The genes are TRBV7-2 and TRBJ2-1; 7 bases map to TRBD1. Germline trimming cut 5 bases from V and 1 base from J; bases unmatched to any gene: 8. Germline loops: CDR1 SGHTA, CDR2 FQGNSA. This CDR3 contains 16 residues. The CDR3 reads CASSPLGTASYNEQFF. CDR3 coding DNA: TGTGCCAGCAGCCCTCTCGGGACAGCATCCTACAATGAGCAGTTCTTC.

This clonotype was counted only a few times. The chain has TRBV5-1 and TRBJ2-1, with a tentative D call TRBD1 (5 bases). CDR1 is SGHRS, CDR2 YFSETQ, per germline. The CDR3 length is 15 residues. Trimming stripped 4 bases from V and 1 base from J, with 12 bases between. The CDR3 region is CASSVDTDSYNEQFF. As DNA, the CDR3 is TGCGCCAGCAGCGTGGACACCGATTCCTACAATGAGCAGTTCTTC.

V usage is TRBV3-1 and J usage is TRBJ1-2; TRBD1 is a possible D gene (5 bases). The CDR3 loop spans 13 amino acids. Germline CDR1 LGHDT, CDR2 YNNKEL (reference sequence). Trimming shortened V by 1 base and J by 7 bases, and 10 bases separated the two germline ends. The CDR3 region has the DNA TGTGCCAGCAGCCAAGGATCGCAGGGTGGCTACACCTTC. Its translation is CASSQGSQGGYTF.

This sequence joins TRBV18 and TRBJ2-3; D is uncertain. Trimming shortened V by 6 bases and J by 4 bases, and 8 bases separated the two germline ends. Germline CDR1 is KGHSH and CDR2 is LQKENI. This CDR3 is built from 12 residues. This CDR3 is CASSSRPDTQYF. CDR3 DNA: TGTGCCAGCTCGTCTAGGCCAGATACGCAGTATTTT.

To note about this clonotype: At one end the junction does not follow the germline gene, possibly because of a read error. The rearrangement uses TRBV12-3 or TRBV12-4 and TRBJ2-3; weak D call: TRBD1 (8 bases). The CDR3 is 18 residues long. As DNA, the CDR3 is TGTGCCTGCAGTTTATTCGGTCCACAGGGGGGGTTAGCAGATACGCAGTATTTT. It specifies CACSLFGPQGGLADTQYF.

This clonotype was observed a few times. The chain has TRBV7-2 and TRBJ2-7, with 7 bases aligning to TRBD2. Germline V gene lookup returns CDR1 SGHTA and CDR2 FQGNSA. The length of the CDR3 is 16 residues. V shed 1 base, J shed 7 bases, and the junction held 13 bases outside the gene matches. The CDR3 spells CASSLGGYRAGWEQYF. CDR3 nucleotide sequence: TGTGCCAGCAGCTTAGGTGGCTACCGAGCGGGGTGGGAGCAGTACTTC.

This clonotype was observed many times. V and J are TRBV3-1 and TRBJ1-4, with TRBD1 matching 7 bases. J lost 8 bases, V lost 2 bases, and 5 bases had no gene match. The CDR3 spans 14 residues. The germline gives CDR1 LGHDT, CDR2 YNNKEL (reference sequence). CDR3 loop: CASSQRQGREKLFF. DNA for the CDR3: TGTGCCAGCAGCCAAAGACAGGGTAGAGAAAAACTGTTTTTT.